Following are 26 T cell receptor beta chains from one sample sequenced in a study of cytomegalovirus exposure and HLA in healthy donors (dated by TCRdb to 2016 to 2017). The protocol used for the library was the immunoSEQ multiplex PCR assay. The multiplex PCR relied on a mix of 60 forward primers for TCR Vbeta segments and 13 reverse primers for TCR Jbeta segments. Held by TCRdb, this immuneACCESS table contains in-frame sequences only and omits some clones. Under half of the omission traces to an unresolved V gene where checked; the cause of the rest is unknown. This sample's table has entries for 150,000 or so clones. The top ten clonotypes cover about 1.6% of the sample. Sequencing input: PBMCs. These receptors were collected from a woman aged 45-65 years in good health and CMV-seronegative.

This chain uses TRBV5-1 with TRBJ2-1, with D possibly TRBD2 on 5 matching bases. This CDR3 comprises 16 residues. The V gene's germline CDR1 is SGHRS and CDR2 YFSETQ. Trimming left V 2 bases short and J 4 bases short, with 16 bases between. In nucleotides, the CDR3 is TGCGCCAGCAGCTTAAACCCCGGCGGGTCGTACAATGAGCAGTTCTTC. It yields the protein CASSLNPGGSYNEQFF.

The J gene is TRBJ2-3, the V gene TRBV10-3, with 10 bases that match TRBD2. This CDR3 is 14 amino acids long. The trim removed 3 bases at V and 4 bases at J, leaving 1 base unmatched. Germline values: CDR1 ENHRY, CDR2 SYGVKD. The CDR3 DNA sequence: TGTGCCATCAGTGAACTAGCGGGATCAGATACGCAGTATTTT. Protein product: CAISELAGSDTQYF.

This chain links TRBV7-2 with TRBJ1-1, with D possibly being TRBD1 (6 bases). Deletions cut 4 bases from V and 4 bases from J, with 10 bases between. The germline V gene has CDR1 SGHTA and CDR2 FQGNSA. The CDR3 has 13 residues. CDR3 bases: TGTGCCAGCAGCTGGGGACAAAGCACTGAAGCTTTCTTT. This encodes CASSWGQSTEAFF.

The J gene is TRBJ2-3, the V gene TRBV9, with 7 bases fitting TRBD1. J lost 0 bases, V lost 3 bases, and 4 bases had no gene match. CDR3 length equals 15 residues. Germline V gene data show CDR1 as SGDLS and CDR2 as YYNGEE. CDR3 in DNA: TGTGCCAGCAGCGCAGGGGGTTGGAGCACAGATACGCAGTATTTT. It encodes CASSAGGWSTDTQYF.

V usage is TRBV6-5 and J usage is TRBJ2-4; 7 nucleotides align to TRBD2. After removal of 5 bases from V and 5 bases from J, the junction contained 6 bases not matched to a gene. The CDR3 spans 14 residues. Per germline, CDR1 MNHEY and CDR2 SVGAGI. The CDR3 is CASSQRGMENIQYF. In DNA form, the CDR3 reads TGTGCCAGCAGTCAGCGGGGAATGGAAAACATTCAGTACTTC.

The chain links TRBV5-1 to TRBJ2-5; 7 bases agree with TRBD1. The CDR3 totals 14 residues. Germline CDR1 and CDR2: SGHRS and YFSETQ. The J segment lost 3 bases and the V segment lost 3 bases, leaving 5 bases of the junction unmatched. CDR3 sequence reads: CASSSTGTEETQYF. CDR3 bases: TGCGCCAGCAGCTCCACCGGGACAGAAGAGACCCAGTACTTC.

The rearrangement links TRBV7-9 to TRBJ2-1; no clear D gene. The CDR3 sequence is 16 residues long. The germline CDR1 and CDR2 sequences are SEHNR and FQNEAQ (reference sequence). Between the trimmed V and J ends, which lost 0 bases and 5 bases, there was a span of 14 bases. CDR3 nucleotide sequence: TGTGCCAGCAGCTTAGCGCTTCCTAGTCTCCACAATGAGCAGTTCTTC. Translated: CASSLALPSLHNEQFF.

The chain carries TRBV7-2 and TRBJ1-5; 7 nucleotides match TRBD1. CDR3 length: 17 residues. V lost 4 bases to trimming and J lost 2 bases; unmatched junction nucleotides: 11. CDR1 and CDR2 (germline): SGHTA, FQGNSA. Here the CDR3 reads CASSSYAGGVGNQPQHF. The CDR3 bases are TGTGCCAGCAGCTCCTACGCAGGGGGAGTTGGCAATCAGCCCCAGCATTTT. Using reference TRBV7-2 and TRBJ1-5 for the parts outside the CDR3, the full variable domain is GAGVSQSPSNKVTEKGKDVELRCDPISGHTALYWYRQSLGQGLEFLIYFQGNSAPDKSGLPSDRFSAERTGGSVSTLTIQRTQQEDSAVYLCASSSYAGGVGNQPQHFGDGTRLSIL.

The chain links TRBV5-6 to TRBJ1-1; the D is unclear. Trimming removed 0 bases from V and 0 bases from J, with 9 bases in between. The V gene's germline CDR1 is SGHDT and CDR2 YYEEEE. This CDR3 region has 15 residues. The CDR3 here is CASSLDSTLNTEAFF. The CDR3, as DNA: TGTGCCAGCAGCTTGGACAGTACTCTGAACACTGAAGCTTTCTTT.

For the CDR3, the DNA is TGTGCCAGCAGCGCCGGACTAGCCCCTGAGCAGTTCTTC. Amino acid sequence: CASSAGLAPEQFF. The chain couples TRBV9 to TRBJ2-1; 8 bases fit TRBD2. The junction had 5 bases not matched to a gene; V was cut back by 3 bases and J by 9 bases. This CDR3 is 13 amino acids long. CDR1 is SGDLS, CDR2 YYNGEE, per germline.

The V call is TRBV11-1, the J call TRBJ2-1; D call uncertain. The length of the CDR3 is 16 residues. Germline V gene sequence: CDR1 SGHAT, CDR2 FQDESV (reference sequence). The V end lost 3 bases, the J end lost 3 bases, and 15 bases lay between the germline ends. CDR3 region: CASSFRNQRIYNEQFF. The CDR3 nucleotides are TGTGCCAGCAGCTTTAGGAACCAGAGGATCTACAATGAGCAGTTCTTC.

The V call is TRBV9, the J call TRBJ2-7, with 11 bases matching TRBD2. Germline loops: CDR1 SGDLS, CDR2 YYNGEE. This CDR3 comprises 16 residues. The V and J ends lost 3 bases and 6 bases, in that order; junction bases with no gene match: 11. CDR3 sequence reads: CASSDPLAGGGGEQYF. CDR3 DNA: TGTGCCAGCAGCGACCCCTTAGCGGGAGGGGGAGGCGAGCAGTACTTC.

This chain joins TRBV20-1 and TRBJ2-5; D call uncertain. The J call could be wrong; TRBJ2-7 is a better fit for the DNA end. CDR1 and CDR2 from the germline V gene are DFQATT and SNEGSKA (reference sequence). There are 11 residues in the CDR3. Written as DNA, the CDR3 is TGCAGTGCTCGGTTCTCCTACGAGCAGTACTTC. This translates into CSARFSYEQYF.

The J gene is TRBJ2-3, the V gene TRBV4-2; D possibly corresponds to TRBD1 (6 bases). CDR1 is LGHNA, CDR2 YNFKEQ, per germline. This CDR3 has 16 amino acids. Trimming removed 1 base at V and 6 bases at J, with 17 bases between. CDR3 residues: CASSQGKGVTVDTQYF. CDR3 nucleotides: TGTGCCAGCAGCCAAGGGAAGGGGGTAACAGTGGATACGCAGTATTTT.

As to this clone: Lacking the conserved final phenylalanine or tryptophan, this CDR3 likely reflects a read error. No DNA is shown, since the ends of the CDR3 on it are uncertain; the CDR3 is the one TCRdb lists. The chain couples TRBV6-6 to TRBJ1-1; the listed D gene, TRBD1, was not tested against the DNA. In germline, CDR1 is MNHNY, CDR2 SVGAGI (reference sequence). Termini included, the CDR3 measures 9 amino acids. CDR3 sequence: CASSSGALI.

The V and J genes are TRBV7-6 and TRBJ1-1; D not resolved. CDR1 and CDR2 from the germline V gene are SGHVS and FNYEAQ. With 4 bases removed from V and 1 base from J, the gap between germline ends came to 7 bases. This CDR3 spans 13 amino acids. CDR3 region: CASSSTPNTEAFF. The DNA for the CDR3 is TGTGCCAGCAGCTCGACACCGAACACTGAAGCTTTCTTT.

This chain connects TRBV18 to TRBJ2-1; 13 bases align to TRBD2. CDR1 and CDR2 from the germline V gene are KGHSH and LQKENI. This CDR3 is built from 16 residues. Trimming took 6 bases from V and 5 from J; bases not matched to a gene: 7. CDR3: CASSLTTSGGNNEQFF. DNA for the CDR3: TGTGCCAGCTCCCTCACGACTAGCGGGGGGAACAATGAGCAGTTCTTC.

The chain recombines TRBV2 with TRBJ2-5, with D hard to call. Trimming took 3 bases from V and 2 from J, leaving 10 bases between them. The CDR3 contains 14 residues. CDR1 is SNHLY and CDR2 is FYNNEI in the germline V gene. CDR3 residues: CASSERPDQETQYF. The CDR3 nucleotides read TGTGCCAGCAGTGAGAGGCCAGATCAAGAGACCCAGTACTTC.

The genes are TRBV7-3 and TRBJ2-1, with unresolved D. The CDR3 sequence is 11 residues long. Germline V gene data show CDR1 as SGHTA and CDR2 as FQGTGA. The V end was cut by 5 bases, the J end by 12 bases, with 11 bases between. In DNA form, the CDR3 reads TGTGCCAGCAGCCCCGGAGTGGGGCAGTTCTTC. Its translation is CASSPGVGQFF.

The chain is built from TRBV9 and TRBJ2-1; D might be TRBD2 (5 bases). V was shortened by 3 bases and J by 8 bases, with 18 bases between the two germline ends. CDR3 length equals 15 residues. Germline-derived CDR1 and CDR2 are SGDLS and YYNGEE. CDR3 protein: CASSGGGLGGDEQFF. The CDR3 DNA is TGTGCCAGCAGCGGCGGAGGTCTAGGCGGCGATGAGCAGTTCTTC.

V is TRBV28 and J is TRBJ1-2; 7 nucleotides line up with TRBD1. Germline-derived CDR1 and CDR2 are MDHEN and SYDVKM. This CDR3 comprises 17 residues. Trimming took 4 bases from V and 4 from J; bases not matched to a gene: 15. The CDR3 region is CASSSARTGAEGYGYTF. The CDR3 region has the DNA TGTGCCAGCAGTTCTGCCCGAACAGGGGCGGAGGGCTATGGCTACACCTTC.

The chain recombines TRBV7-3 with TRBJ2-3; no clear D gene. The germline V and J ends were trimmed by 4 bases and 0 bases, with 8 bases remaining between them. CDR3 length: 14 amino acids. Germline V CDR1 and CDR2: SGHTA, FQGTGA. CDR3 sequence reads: CASSSSLSTDTQYF. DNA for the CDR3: TGTGCCAGCAGCTCCTCACTAAGCACAGATACGCAGTATTTT.

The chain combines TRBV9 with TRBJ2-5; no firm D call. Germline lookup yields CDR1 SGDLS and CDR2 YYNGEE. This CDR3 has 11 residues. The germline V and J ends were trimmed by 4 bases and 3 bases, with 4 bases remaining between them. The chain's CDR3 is CASSFEETQYF. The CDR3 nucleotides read TGTGCCAGCAGCTTCGAAGAGACCCAGTACTTC.

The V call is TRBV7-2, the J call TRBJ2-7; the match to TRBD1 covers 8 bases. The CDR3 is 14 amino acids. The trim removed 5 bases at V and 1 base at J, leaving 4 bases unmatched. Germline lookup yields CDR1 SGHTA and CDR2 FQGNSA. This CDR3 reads CASSIGQGSYEQYF. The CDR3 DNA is TGTGCCAGCAGCATAGGACAGGGTTCCTACGAGCAGTACTTC.

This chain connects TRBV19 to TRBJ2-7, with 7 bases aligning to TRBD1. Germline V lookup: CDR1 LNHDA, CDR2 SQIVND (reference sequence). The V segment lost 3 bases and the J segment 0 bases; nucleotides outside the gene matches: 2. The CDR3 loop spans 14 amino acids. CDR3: CASSIGDSSYEQYF. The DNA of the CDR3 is TGTGCCAGTAGTATCGGGGACAGCTCCTACGAGCAGTACTTC.

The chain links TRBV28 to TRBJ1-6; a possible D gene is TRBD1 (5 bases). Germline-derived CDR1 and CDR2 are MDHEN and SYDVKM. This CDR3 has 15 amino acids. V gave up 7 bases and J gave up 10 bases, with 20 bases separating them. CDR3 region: CASITGGTWGSPLHF. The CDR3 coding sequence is TGTGCCAGCATTACCGGGGGTACCTGGGGATCACCCCTCCACTTT.